Listed below are T cell receptor beta chains from one sample, sequenced in a study of blood T cell repertoires in COVID-19. Assay used: immunoSEQ multiplex PCR; TCRdb lists only in-frame clones, some missing. Found here are around 300,000 clones, roughly 89% of them singletons; the top ten hold about 3%. The source material was peripheral blood. Receptors originate from a woman under 40 with active or convalescent COVID-19. Each CDR3 is given with its conserved first and last residue. D genes are given only for firm matches. Size values are once, few and many counts, or a class for expanded clones, and some rows have none.

clone size	D gene	V gene	J gene	CDR3 protein	CDR3 DNA
.	.	TRBV6-5	TRBJ1-3	CASSYSSHSSGNTIYF	TGTGCCAGCAGTTACTCGTCGCACAGCTCTGGAAACACCATATATTTT
.	TRBD1	TRBV5-1	TRBJ1-1	CASSSGTGGSGTEAFF	TGCGCCAGCAGCTCCGGGACAGGGGGCTCGGGGACTGAAGCTTTCTTT
.	TRBD1	TRBV29-1	TRBJ1-1	CSVARGRTEAFF	TGCAGCGTTGCCAGGGGGAGGACTGAAGCTTTCTTT
.	.	TRBV11-2	TRBJ2-3	CASSLADTGPCTDTQYF	TGTGCCAGCAGCTTAGCCGATACAGGACCGTGCACAGATACGCAGTATTTT
.	TRBD2	TRBV7-9	TRBJ2-3	CASSLAGGFGTDTQYF	TGTGCCAGCAGCTTAGCGGGGGGGTTCGGAACAGATACGCAGTATTTT
.	TRBD2	TRBV20-1	TRBJ2-5	CSASPLAGAMRKETQYF	TGCAGTGCTAGTCCCCTAGCGGGGGCCATGAGGAAGGAGACCCAGTACTTC
.	.	TRBV3-1/TRBV3-2	TRBJ1-3	CASSHPGAGNTIYF	TGTGCCAGCAGCCATCCAGGGGCTGGAAACACCATATATTTT
.	TRBD1	TRBV18	TRBJ2-7	CASSRDRGSEQYF	TGTGCCAGCTCACGGGACAGGGGAAGCGAGCAGTACTTC
.	.	TRBV10-3	TRBJ2-3	CAIASELGTDTQYF	TGTGCCATCGCCTCGGAGTTGGGCACAGATACGCAGTATTTT
.	.	TRBV11-3	TRBJ2-1	CASSLEPGAYNEQFF	TGTGCCAGCAGCTTAGAGCCAGGGGCCTACAATGAGCAGTTCTTC
.	.	TRBV4-3	TRBJ2-2	CASSQEVQGPINTGELFF	TGCGCCAGCAGCCAAGAAGTCCAGGGGCCGATCAACACCGGGGAGCTGTTTTTT
.	.	TRBV7-9	TRBJ2-1	CASSPTGQSRSYNEQFF	TGTGCCAGCAGCCCGACCGGACAGTCGCGCTCCTACAATGAGCAGTTCTTC
.	.	TRBV28	TRBJ2-3	CASPPLGAEWSTDTQYF	TGTGCCAGCCCCCCCCTTGGGGCGGAATGGAGCACAGATACGCAGTATTTT
.	TRBD2	TRBV7-2	TRBJ2-1	CASSTQRGGWNEQFF	TGTGCCAGCAGCACTCAGCGGGGGGGCTGGAATGAGCAGTTCTTC
.	TRBD2	TRBV28	TRBJ2-3	CASRYRLAGGAQYF	TGTGCCAGCCGATATCGACTAGCGGGGGGAGCGCAGTATTTT
few	.	TRBV10-3	TRBJ2-1	CAISDPDGVSYNEQFF	TGTGCCATCAGCGACCCCGATGGAGTGTCCTACAATGAGCAGTTCTTC
.	TRBD1	TRBV18	TRBJ1-2	CASSWTGVGANYGYTF	TGTGCCAGCTCATGGACAGGGGTAGGGGCGAACTATGGCTACACCTTC
once	.	TRBV4-1	TRBJ2-5	CASSQVYHEQETQYF	TGCGCCAGCAGCCAAGTATATCACGAGCAAGAGACCCAGTACTTC
.	TRBD1	TRBV29-1	TRBJ2-3	CSVGGGTGRPDTQYF	TGCAGCGTTGGGGGCGGGACAGGGCGCCCAGATACGCAGTATTTT
.	.	TRBV18	TRBJ1-3	CASSPLGAGQQGNTIYF	TGTGCCAGCTCACCGCTCGGAGCCGGACAGCAAGGAAACACCATATATTTT
.	.	TRBV19	TRBJ2-1	CASSIGGAPYNEQFF	TGTGCCAGTAGTATTGGAGGAGCGCCTTACAATGAGCAGTTCTTC
.	.	TRBV4-1	TRBJ1-6	CASSQPNSPLHF	TGCGCCAGCAGCCAACCAAATTCACCCCTCCACTTT
.	.	TRBV12-1	TRBJ2-1	CASSQGLANEQFF	TGTGCCAGCAGCCAAGGACTAGCCAATGAGCAGTTCTTC
once	TRBD1	TRBV28	TRBJ1-1	CASRGDRMNTEAFF	TGTGCCAGCAGAGGGGACAGAATGAACACTGAAGCTTTCTTT
.	.	TRBV11-2	TRBJ2-3	CASSRTRIGLTDTQYF	TGTGCCAGCAGCCGAACGAGGATAGGCCTCACAGATACGCAGTATTTT
.	.	TRBV24-1	TRBJ2-2	CATRIGGANTGELFF	TGTGCCACCAGAATAGGGGGGGCTAACACCGGGGAGCTGTTTTTT
.	.	TRBV30	TRBJ2-1	CAWSVRGTQFF	TGTGCCTGGAGTGTGAGGGGGACCCAGTTCTTC
.	.	TRBV7-2	TRBJ1-1	CASSLARLNTEAFF	TGTGCCAGCAGCTTAGCGAGGCTGAACACTGAAGCTTTCTTT